The 23 T cell receptor beta chains reported below all come from one sample, sequenced in a study of cytomegalovirus exposure and HLA in healthy donors. Vbeta (60) and Jbeta (13) primers were used in the PCR. TCRdb's table, derived via immunoSEQ multiplex PCR, lists solely in-frame clones and lacks some. Recorded here are more than 95,000 clones; the top ten clones represent roughly 2.5%. The sequenced sample was PBMCs. The receptors were sampled from a man under 40 in good health and CMV-seronegative.

The chain carries TRBV18 and TRBJ2-3; 8 bases match TRBD2. This CDR3 is 16 amino acids long. Germline V CDR1 and CDR2: KGHSH, LQKENI. Trimming at V came to 4 bases and at J to 2 bases, leaving 8 bases not matched to a gene. The CDR3 region is CASSLPASGHTDTQYF. The CDR3 DNA reads as TGTGCCAGCTCACTCCCGGCTAGCGGGCACACAGATACGCAGTATTTT.

The chain joins TRBV5-4 to TRBJ2-1; a weak D match, TRBD2 (6 bases). The CDR3 runs 16 residues. Germline V gene sequence: CDR1 SGHNT, CDR2 YYREEE (reference sequence). Deletions cut 0 bases from V and 2 bases from J, with 12 bases between. The CDR3 bases are TGTGCCAGCAGCTTGGGGGGCGGGGCTACCTACAATGAGCAGTTCTTC. Translation gives CASSLGGGATYNEQFF.

This rearrangement joins TRBV10-3 to TRBJ2-1; maybe TRBD2 (6 bases). The length of the CDR3 is 15 residues. Germline CDR1 and CDR2: ENHRY and SYGVKD. V was pared by 2 bases and J by 2 bases, with 10 bases between. The CDR3 region is CAISEAGGPYNEQFF. CDR3 bases: TGTGCCATCAGTGAGGCCGGGGGACCCTACAATGAGCAGTTCTTC.

On this clone itself: The sample has other DNA sequences that encode this CDR3 too. This chain's CDR3 is CASSGTSAYNEQFF. CDR3 DNA: TGTGCCAGCAGCGGGACTAGCGCGTACAATGAGCAGTTCTTC. The rearrangement joins TRBV9 to TRBJ2-1, with 9 bases lining up with TRBD2. The CDR3 runs 14 residues. Germline loops: CDR1 SGDLS, CDR2 YYNGEE. V gave up 3 bases and J gave up 4 bases; unmatched junction bases: 2.

V usage is TRBV28 and J usage is TRBJ2-7, with TRBD1 matching over 7 bases. The CDR3 is 13 residues long. Per germline, CDR1 MDHEN and CDR2 SYDVKM. Trimming removed 6 bases from V and 3 bases from J; junction bases left unmatched: 5. DNA for the CDR3: TGTGCCAGCAGCACGGACAGGTACTACGAGCAGTACTTC. It yields the protein CASSTDRYYEQYF.

The chain carries TRBV7-3 and TRBJ2-3; D gene ambiguous. V was trimmed by 5 bases and J by 0 bases, leaving 3 bases between them. CDR1 is SGHTA, CDR2 FQGTGA, per germline. This CDR3 has 12 amino acids. CDR3 residues: CASSPSTDTQYF. The CDR3 DNA follows: TGTGCCAGCAGCCCAAGCACAGATACGCAGTATTTT.

The genes are TRBV2 and TRBJ1-4; D uncertain. The V end lost 8 bases, the J end lost 4 bases, and 14 bases lay between the germline ends. The CDR3 totals 14 residues. The V gene's germline CDR1 is SNHLY and CDR2 FYNNEI. The CDR3, as DNA: TGTGCCAGCCTCCCCCATGGCAGTAATGAAAAACTGTTTTTT. This sequence encodes CASLPHGSNEKLFF. Combining the CDR3 with reference TRBV2 and TRBJ1-4 gives the whole variable domain EPEVTQTPSHQVTQMGQEVILRCVPISNHLYFYWYRQILGQKVEFLVSFYNNEISEKSEIFDDQFSVERPDGSNFTLKIRSTKLEDSAMYFCASLPHGSNEKLFFGSGTQLSVL.

The chain combines TRBV15 with TRBJ2-1, with D possibly being TRBD1 (7 bases). With 8 bases removed from V and 0 bases from J, the gap between germline ends came to 11 bases. The CDR3 loop spans 14 amino acids. The V gene's germline CDR1 is LNHNV and CDR2 YYDKDF (reference sequence). The CDR3 protein is CATAGGSSYNEQFF. CDR3 sequence (DNA): TGTGCCACCGCAGGGGGGAGCTCCTACAATGAGCAGTTCTTC.

As for this clone: Other nucleotide sequences from this sample produce the same CDR3. The J gene is TRBJ2-7, the V gene TRBV18, with D hard to call. Looked up from germline, CDR1 is KGHSH and CDR2 is LQKENI. Trimming left V 2 bases short and J 2 bases short, with 10 bases between. CDR3 size: 14 residues. CDR3 loop: CASSPGRRTYEQYF. The CDR3 nucleotides are TGTGCCAGCTCACCAGGCAGGCGTACCTACGAGCAGTACTTC.

The chain employs TRBV10-2 and TRBJ2-7, with 8 nucleotides matching TRBD2. The CDR3 is made up of 15 amino acids. The germline gives CDR1 WSHSY, CDR2 SAAADI. Germline trimming cut 0 bases from V and 3 bases from J; bases unmatched to any gene: 4. The CDR3 DNA sequence: TGCGCCAGCAGTGAGTCGGCGGGGGGCCTCTACGAGCAGTACTTC. As protein: CASSESAGGLYEQYF.

V usage is TRBV5-1 and J usage is TRBJ2-1, with D perhaps matching TRBD1 (5 bases). The V gene lost 0 bases and the J gene lost 7 bases, with 8 bases spanning the gap. The CDR3 is 13 residues long. Per the germline V gene, CDR1 is SGHRS and CDR2 is YFSETQ. The CDR3 coding sequence is TGCGCCAGCAGCTTGGGGCAGGGTAATGAGCAGTTCTTC. This encodes CASSLGQGNEQFF.

The chain employs TRBV6-1 and TRBJ1-2; no firm D call. This CDR3 is built from 15 residues. Trimming removed 2 bases at V and 4 bases at J, with 14 bases between. Germline assignment: CDR1 MNHNS and CDR2 SASEGT. This CDR3 is CASSERPQVGYGYTF. The CDR3 DNA is TGTGCCAGCAGTGAACGTCCGCAGGTTGGCTATGGCTACACCTTC.

V usage is TRBV28 and J usage is TRBJ2-7, with D possibly matching TRBD1 (6 bases). The germline CDR1 and CDR2 sequences are MDHEN and SYDVKM. V was pared by 7 bases and J by 10 bases, with 17 bases between. This CDR3 comprises 12 residues. As DNA, the CDR3 is TGTGCCAGCACAATGGCAGGGGACGGACAGTACTTC. Protein sequence: CASTMAGDGQYF.

The chain is built from TRBV19 and TRBJ2-3; D is ambiguous. This CDR3 contains 14 residues. The ends were cut back, 3 bases at V and 3 bases at J, with 10 bases in the middle. Germline loops: CDR1 LNHDA, CDR2 SQIVND (reference sequence). CDR3 residues: CASSIWQNTDTQYF. CDR3 sequence (DNA): TGTGCCAGTAGTATCTGGCAGAATACAGATACGCAGTATTTT. The full variable domain, its missing parts supplied by reference TRBV19 and TRBJ2-3, is DGGITQSPKYLFRKEGQNVTLSCEQNLNHDAMYWYRQDPGQGLRLIYYSQIVNDFQKGDIAEGYSVSREKKESFPLTVTSAQKNPTAFYLCASSIWQNTDTQYFGPGTRLTVL.

The chain has TRBV2 and TRBJ2-5; a possible D gene is TRBD2 (6 bases). CDR1 is SNHLY and CDR2 is FYNNEI in the germline V gene. Trimming took 1 base from V and 5 from J, leaving 17 bases between them. The CDR3 has 16 residues. The CDR3 spells CASSEGGLRDKETQYF. The CDR3 DNA reads TGTGCCAGCAGTGAAGGGGGGTTGCGGGATAAGGAGACCCAGTACTTC.

V and J are TRBV5-1 and TRBJ2-7; D remains ambiguous. V was shortened by 3 bases and J by 1 base, with 14 bases between the two germline ends. Germline V gives CDR1 SGHRS, CDR2 YFSETQ. CDR3 length equals 15 residues. CDR3 amino acids: CASSSYDRSSYEQYF. DNA for the CDR3: TGCGCCAGCAGCTCCTACGACCGGAGTTCCTACGAGCAGTACTTC. Filled out from reference TRBV5-1 and TRBJ2-7, the complete variable domain reads KAGVTQTPRYLIKTRGQQVTLSCSPISGHRSVSWYQQTPGQGLQFLFEYFSETQRNKGNFPGRFSGRQFSNSRSEMNVSTLELGDSALYLCASSSYDRSSYEQYFGPGTRLTVT.

The V and J genes are TRBV10-3 and TRBJ2-7; D may be TRBD1 (7 bases). In germline, CDR1 is ENHRY, CDR2 SYGVKD. This CDR3 region has 13 residues. V lost 3 bases, J lost 5 bases, and 11 bases lay in between. The CDR3 DNA reads as TGTGCCATCAGTGACAGGGGGGTCCACGAGCAGTACTTC. Translation gives CAISDRGVHEQYF.

V is TRBV6-1 and J is TRBJ1-5; D perhaps matches TRBD1 (5 bases). The CDR3 spans 19 residues. Trimming removed 2 bases from V and 2 bases from J, with 22 bases in between. The V gene's germline CDR1 is MNHNS and CDR2 SASEGT. The DNA of the CDR3 is TGTGCCAGCAGTGAAATCCGGGACTCCCTCGGGAGTGGCAATCAGCCCCAGCATTTT. Amino acid sequence: CASSEIRDSLGSGNQPQHF.

This sequence joins TRBV5-4 and TRBJ2-7, with 11 positions matching TRBD1. The CDR3 runs 15 residues. Germline trimming cut 6 bases from V and 5 bases from J; bases unmatched to any gene: 10. Germline CDR1 is SGHNT and CDR2 is YYREEE (reference sequence). The DNA for the CDR3 is TGTGCCAGCACCACCGCTAGGGACAGGGGGGACGAGCAGTACTTC. This translates into CASTTARDRGDEQYF.

The rearrangement joins TRBV7-9 to TRBJ2-1, with TRBD1 matching over 10 bases. V shed 7 bases and J 14 bases; nucleotides not matched to a gene: 11. The CDR3 contains 13 residues. Germline CDR1 SEHNR, CDR2 FQNEAQ (reference sequence). The CDR3 loop is CASTSGTGDPEFF. The DNA of the CDR3 is TGTGCCAGCACCTCGGGGACAGGGGATCCTGAGTTCTTC.

This sequence joins TRBV29-1 and TRBJ2-1; 7 bases line up with TRBD1. From germline, CDR1 is SQVTM and CDR2 ANQGSEA. This CDR3 has 12 amino acids. The J segment lost 7 bases and the V segment lost 1 base, leaving 1 base of the junction unmatched. Here the CDR3 reads CSVEGRGNEQFF. The DNA of the CDR3 is TGCAGCGTTGAAGGCAGGGGGAATGAGCAGTTCTTC.

The CDR3 DNA reads TGTGCCAGCAGCTTAGATCGGTTCATCCACGAGCAGTACTTC. Its protein product is CASSLDRFIHEQYF. The rearrangement uses TRBV11-2 and TRBJ2-7; D unclear. Germline lookup yields CDR1 SGHAT and CDR2 FQNNGV. V was shortened by 0 bases and J by 5 bases, with 11 bases between the two germline ends. The CDR3 sequence is 14 residues long.

This chain uses TRBV15 with TRBJ1-5; D might be TRBD1 (6 bases). Trimming took 3 bases from V and 5 from J, leaving 17 bases between them. CDR1 is LNHNV, CDR2 YYDKDF, per germline (reference sequence). The CDR3 spans 16 residues. The CDR3 coding sequence is TGTGCCACCAGCAGCCCGGTAGGGGGAACCCATCAGCCCCAGCATTTT. As protein: CATSSPVGGTHQPQHF.